Only one count was recorded for the clone carrying this T cell receptor beta chain. The data originate from a study of cytomegalovirus exposure and HLA in healthy donors. PCR was performed using 60 Vbeta and 13 Jbeta primers. Per the authors' pipeline: About 11 million of some 80 million unique TCR beta chains were shared, per a later count. Clones were read by immunoSEQ multiplex PCR, and TCRdb kept only the in-frame ones, dropping some. V, J and clone size were drawn from that table, and D and trimming were deduced from the DNA. The top ten clones hold roughly 3.2% of a sample with over 95,000 clones, about 78% of them seen once. Germline CDR1 and CDR2: SGHRS and YFSETQ. The V and J ends lost 0 bases and 5 bases, in that order; junction bases with no gene match: 3. This CDR3 contains 15 residues.

This rearrangement joins TRBV5-1 to TRBJ2-1; 9 bases match TRBD2. This receptor was taken from a man aged 40-49 years in good health and CMV-seronegative. The sample was PBMCs. In nucleotides, the CDR3 is TGCGCCAGCAGCTTGGAACCTAGCGGGAACAATGAGCAGTTCTTC. This gives the protein CASSLEPSGNNEQFF.